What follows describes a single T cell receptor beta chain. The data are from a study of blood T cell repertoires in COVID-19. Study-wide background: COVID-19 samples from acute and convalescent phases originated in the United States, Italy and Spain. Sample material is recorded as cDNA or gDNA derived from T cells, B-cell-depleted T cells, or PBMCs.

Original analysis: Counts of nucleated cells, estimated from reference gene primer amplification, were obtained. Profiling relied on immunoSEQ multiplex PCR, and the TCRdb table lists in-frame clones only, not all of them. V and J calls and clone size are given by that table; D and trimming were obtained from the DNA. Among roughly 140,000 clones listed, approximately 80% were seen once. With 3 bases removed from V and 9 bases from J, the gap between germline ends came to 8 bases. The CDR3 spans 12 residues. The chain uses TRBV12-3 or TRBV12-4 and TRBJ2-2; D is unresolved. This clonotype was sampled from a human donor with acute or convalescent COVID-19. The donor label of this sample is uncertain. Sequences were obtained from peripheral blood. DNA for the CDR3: TGTGCCAGCAGTTTTAACGAGAGGGAGCTGTTTTTT. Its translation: CASSFNERELFF.